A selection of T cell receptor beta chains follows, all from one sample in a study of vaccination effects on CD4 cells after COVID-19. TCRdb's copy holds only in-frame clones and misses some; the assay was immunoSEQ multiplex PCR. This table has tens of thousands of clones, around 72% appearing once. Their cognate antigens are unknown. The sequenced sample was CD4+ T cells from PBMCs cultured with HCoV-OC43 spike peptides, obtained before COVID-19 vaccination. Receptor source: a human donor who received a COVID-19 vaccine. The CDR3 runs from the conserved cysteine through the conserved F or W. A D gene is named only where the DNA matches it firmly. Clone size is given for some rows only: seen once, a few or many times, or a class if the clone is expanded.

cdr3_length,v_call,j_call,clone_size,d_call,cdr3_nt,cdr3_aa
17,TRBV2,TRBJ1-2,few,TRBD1,TGTGCCAGCAGTGAAGCACACGCCCGGGACAGAAACTATGGCTACACCTTC,CASSEAHARDRNYGYTF
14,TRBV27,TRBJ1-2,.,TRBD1,TGTGCCAGCAGGTACAGGGGCACGTACTATGGCTACACCTTC,CASRYRGTYYGYTF
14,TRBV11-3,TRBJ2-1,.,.,TGTGCCAGCAGCTCAGGAGGGTCCTACAATGAGCAGTTCTTC,CASSSGGSYNEQFF
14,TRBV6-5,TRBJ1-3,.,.,TGTGCCAGCAGTCGAACGGGGGATGGTAACACCATATATTTT,CASSRTGDGNTIYF
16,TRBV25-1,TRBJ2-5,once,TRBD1,TGTGCCAGCAGTGCCCCGGGACAGTGGAACCAAGAGACCCAGTACTTC,CASSAPGQWNQETQYF
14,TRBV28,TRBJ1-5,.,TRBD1,TGTGCCAGCGGAGCCCGGACAGGGATTCAGCCCCAGCATTTT,CASGARTGIQPQHF
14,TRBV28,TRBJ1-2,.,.,TGTGCCAGCAGTTTATCAATAGGGCTCTATGGCTACACCTTC,CASSLSIGLYGYTF
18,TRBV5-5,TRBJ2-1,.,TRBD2,TGTGCCAGCAGCCCAGGGGTAGCGGGGGGAGCCTCCTACAATGAGCAGTTCTTC,CASSPGVAGGASYNEQFF
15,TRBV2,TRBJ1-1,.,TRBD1,TGTGCCAGCAGAGACGGGACAGGGGGCGGCACTGAAGCTTTCTTT,CASRDGTGGGTEAFF
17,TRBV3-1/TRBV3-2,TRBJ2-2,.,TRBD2,TGTGCCAGCAGCCAAGATCTGCGGCGGGGGGGCACCGGGGAGCTGTTTTTT,CASSQDLRRGGTGELFF
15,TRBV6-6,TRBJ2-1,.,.,TGTGCCAGCAGCCAGGGGTGGGGTGCAGGCAATGAGCAGTTCTTC,CASSQGWGAGNEQFF
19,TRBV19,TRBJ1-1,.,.,TGTGCCAGTAGTAGTATAACCGGGTACCGGTGGCAGGGGCACAGTGAAGCTTTCTTT,CASSSITGYRWQGHSEAFF
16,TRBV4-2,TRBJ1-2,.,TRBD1,TGTGCCAGCAGCCAAGATCTGACAGGGGGTGCTTGGGGCTACACCTTC,CASSQDLTGGAWGYTF
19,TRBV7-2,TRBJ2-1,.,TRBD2,TGTGCCAGCAGCTACCCTGCGCGGGGGGGCTGGAGCTCCTACAATGAGCAGTTCTTC,CASSYPARGGWSSYNEQFF
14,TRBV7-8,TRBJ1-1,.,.,TGTGCCAGCAGCGGTAAGGGGTTTAACACTGAAGCTTTCTTT,CASSGKGFNTEAFF
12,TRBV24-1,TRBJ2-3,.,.,TGTGCCACCACCGGAAGCACAGATACGCAGTATTTT,CATTGSTDTQYF
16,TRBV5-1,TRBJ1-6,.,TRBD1,TGCGCCAGCAGCGGGGACAGGGGGCTCATTAATTCACCCCTCCACTTT,CASSGDRGLINSPLHF
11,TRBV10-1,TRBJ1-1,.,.,TGCGCCAGCAGTGTGGGTAGTGAAGCTTTCTTT,CASSVGSEAFF
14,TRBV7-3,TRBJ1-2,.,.,TGTGCCAGCAGCACGGGACGGACGGGCTATGGCTACACCTTC,CASSTGRTGYGYTF
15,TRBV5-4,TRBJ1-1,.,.,TGTGCCAGCAGCACCCCCTCGACGGGAAACACTGAAGCTTTCTTT,CASSTPSTGNTEAFF
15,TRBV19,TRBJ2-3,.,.,TGTGCCAGTAGTATAGCTGGCCAGGGCAAAGATACGCAGTATTTT,CASSIAGQGKDTQYF
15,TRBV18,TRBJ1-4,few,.,TGTGCCAGCTCACCACTCCCTAGGGGGAATGAAAAACTGTTTTTT,CASSPLPRGNEKLFF
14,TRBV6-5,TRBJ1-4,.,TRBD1,TGTGCCAGCAGTTACTCGACAGGGGATGAAAAACTGTTTTTT,CASSYSTGDEKLFF
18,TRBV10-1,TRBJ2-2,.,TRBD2,TGCGCCAGCAGTGAAGTAGCGGGGGGGCTCTTGAACACCGGGGAGCTGTTTTTT,CASSEVAGGLLNTGELFF
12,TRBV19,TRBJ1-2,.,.,TGTGCCAGAAAAAACAGGGTAGCTGGCTACACCTTC,CARKNRVAGYTF
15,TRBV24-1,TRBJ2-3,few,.,TGTGCCACCAGTGACGCAGGAGCTAGCACAGATACGCAGTATTTT,CATSDAGASTDTQYF
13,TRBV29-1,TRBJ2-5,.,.,TGCAGCGGCCGAGGGGGGGCGAGCGAGACCCAGTACTTC,CSGRGGASETQYF
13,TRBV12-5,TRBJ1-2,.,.,TGTGCTAGTGGTTTAGGGACGGACTATGGCTACACCTTC,CASGLGTDYGYTF
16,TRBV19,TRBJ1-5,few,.,TGTGCCAGTAGTACAGGGAAACTACGCTACAATCAGCCCCAGCATTTT,CASSTGKLRYNQPQHF
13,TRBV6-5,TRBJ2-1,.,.,TGTGCCAGCGGACAGCTTACCTACAATGAGCAGTTCTTC,CASGQLTYNEQFF
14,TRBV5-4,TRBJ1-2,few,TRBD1,TGTGCCAGCAGCTCGCTGGACAGGGACCATGGCTACACCTTC,CASSSLDRDHGYTF
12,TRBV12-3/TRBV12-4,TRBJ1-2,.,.,TGTGCCAGCAGTACAGGGTTCTATGGCTACACCTTC,CASSTGFYGYTF
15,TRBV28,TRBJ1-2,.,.,TGTGCCAGCAGTTTGCCGGGACAAGAGGGCTATGGCTACACCTTC,CASSLPGQEGYGYTF
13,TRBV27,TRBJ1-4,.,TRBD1,TGTGCCAGCAGCCGCAGGGGGCGTGAAAAACTGTTTTTT,CASSRRGREKLFF
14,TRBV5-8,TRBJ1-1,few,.,TGTGCCAGCAGCTCCGGGACACTGAACACTGAAGCTTTCTTT,CASSSGTLNTEAFF
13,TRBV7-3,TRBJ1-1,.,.,TGTGCCAGCAGCTTAAGGGGGAACACTGAAGCTTTCTTT,CASSLRGNTEAFF
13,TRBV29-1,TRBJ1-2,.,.,TGCAGCGGTAACCGGGACATTGACTATGGCTACACCTTC,CSGNRDIDYGYTF
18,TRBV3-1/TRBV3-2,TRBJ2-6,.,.,TGTGCCAGCAGCCAAGTATTGAGACGGGCGCCTGGGGCCAACGTCCTGACTTTC,CASSQVLRRAPGANVLTF
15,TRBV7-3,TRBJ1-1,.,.,TGTGCCAGCAGCTTAAGTGGAAGTGTCAACACTGAAGCTTTCTTT,CASSLSGSVNTEAFF
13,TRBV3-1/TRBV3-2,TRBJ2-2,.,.,TGTGCCAGCAGCCTGACAGTCACCGGGGAGCTGTTTTTT,CASSLTVTGELFF
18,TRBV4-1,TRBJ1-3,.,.,TGCGCCAGCAGCCAAGCCAACCCCCAGGCGGGCTCTGGAAACACCATATATTTT,CASSQANPQAGSGNTIYF
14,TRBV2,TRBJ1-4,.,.,TGTGCCAGCATGGTTTCCACACTACAAGAAAAACTGTTTTTT,CASMVSTLQEKLFF
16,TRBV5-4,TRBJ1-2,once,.,TGTGCCAGCAGCTTGCCTGGGGGGGGGCGCGTCTATGGCTACACCTTC,CASSLPGGGRVYGYTF
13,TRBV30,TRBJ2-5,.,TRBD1,TGTGCCTGGAGTCGGGACAGGTATCGGGCCCAGTACTTC,CAWSRDRYRAQYF
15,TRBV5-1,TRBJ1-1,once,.,TGCGCCAGCAGCTTGGTGGGAGGGGGAAGGACTGAAGCTTTCTTT,CASSLVGGGRTEAFF
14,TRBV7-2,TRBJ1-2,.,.,TGTGCCAGCAGCTTAGACGGGGCTAACTATGGCTACACCTTC,CASSLDGANYGYTF
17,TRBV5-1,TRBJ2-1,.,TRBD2,TGCGCCAGCAGCTTTGGGAGAGCGGGAGGCGGGGTCAATGAGCAGTTCTTC,CASSFGRAGGGVNEQFF
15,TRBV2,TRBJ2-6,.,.,TGTGCCAGCAATTCCGAGGTAGCCGGGGCCAACGTCCTGACTTTC,CASNSEVAGANVLTF
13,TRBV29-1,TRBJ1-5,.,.,TGCAGCGTTGAAGTTGGTAGTGTGGGGGCCCAGCATTTT,CSVEVGSVGAQHF
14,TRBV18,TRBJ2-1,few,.,TGTGCCAGCTCACTGCAAGTTGGGTCCAATGAGCAGTTCTTC,CASSLQVGSNEQFF
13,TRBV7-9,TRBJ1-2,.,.,TGTGCCAGCAGCCCACAGGGCCCGGGAGGCTACACCTTC,CASSPQGPGGYTF
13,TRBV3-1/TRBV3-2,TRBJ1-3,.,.,TGTGCCAGCGGTGGAGGGTCTGGAAACACCATATATTTT,CASGGGSGNTIYF
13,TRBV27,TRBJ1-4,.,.,TGTGCCAGCGGCGATTTAAGAGGTGAAAAACTGTTTTTT,CASGDLRGEKLFF
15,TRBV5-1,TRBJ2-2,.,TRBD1,TGCGCCAGCAGCCCGGGACAGGGTACGGCCGGGGAGCTGTTTTTT,CASSPGQGTAGELFF
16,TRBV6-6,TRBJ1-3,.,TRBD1,TGTGCCAGCAGTCCCCCGGGACAGCTCTCTGGAAACACCATATATTTT,CASSPPGQLSGNTIYF
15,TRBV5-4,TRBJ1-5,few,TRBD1,TGTGCCAGCAGCGAGAGACAGGGGACCAATCAGCCCCAGCATTTT,CASSERQGTNQPQHF
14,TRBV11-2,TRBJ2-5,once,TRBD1,TGTGCCAGCCAAGGACAGGCCTACCAAGAGACCCAGTACTTC,CASQGQAYQETQYF